The 26 T cell receptor beta chains reported below all come from one sample, sequenced in a study of blood T cell repertoires in COVID-19. Profiled with immunoSEQ multiplex PCR; TCRdb holds only in-frame clones, not every one. This table has about 74,000 clones, around 90% appearing once. The sample taken for sequencing was peripheral blood. These receptors were collected from a human donor in a cohort sampled during active COVID-19.

The CDR3 loop is CASSPAPGRAGQPQHF. CDR3 in DNA: TGTGCCAGCTCACCAGCCCCAGGGAGGGCGGGTCAGCCCCAGCATTTT. The chain carries TRBV18 and TRBJ1-5, with D possibly being TRBD1 (5 bases). Germline lookup yields CDR1 KGHSH and CDR2 LQKENI. With 2 bases removed from V and 6 bases from J, the gap between germline ends came to 17 bases. The CDR3 extends over 16 amino acids.

J is TRBJ2-6 and V is TRBV11-2, with TRBD1 as a possible D gene (5 bases). The CDR3 totals 18 residues. CDR1 and CDR2 from the germline V gene are SGHAT and FQNNGV. V was pared by 1 base and J by 0 bases, with 13 bases between. DNA for the CDR3: TGTGCCAGCAGCTTAGGCAGCAGGGCCTCCTCTGGGGCCAACGTCCTGACTTTC. Protein sequence: CASSLGSRASSGANVLTF.

The chain employs TRBV9 and TRBJ2-1; weak D call: TRBD2 (5 bases). Trimming removed 2 bases at V and 0 bases at J, with 15 bases between. CDR3 length equals 17 residues. CDR1 and CDR2 from the germline V gene are SGDLS and YYNGEE. DNA of the CDR3: TGTGCCAGCAGCGTCCGAGGGCGGATAGGCTCCTACAATGAGCAGTTCTTC. Encoded protein: CASSVRGRIGSYNEQFF.

The genes are TRBV6-6 and TRBJ1-4, with a tentative D call TRBD1 (5 bases). The CDR3 is made up of 13 amino acids. Trimming took 7 bases from V and 8 from J, leaving 14 bases between them. From germline, CDR1 is MNHNY and CDR2 SVGAGI (reference sequence). This CDR3 is CASTPRGREKLFF. The DNA for the CDR3 is TGTGCCAGCACCCCACGGGGGAGGGAAAAACTGTTTTTT.

J is TRBJ2-1 and V is TRBV7-3; D is perhaps TRBD2 (7 bases). The V end was cut by 5 bases, the J end by 7 bases, with 12 bases between. Germline V CDR1 and CDR2: SGHTA, FQGTGA. This CDR3 region has 13 residues. The CDR3 DNA sequence: TGTGCCAGCAGCCCCAGGGGAGGGAATGAGCAGTTCTTC. Protein: CASSPRGGNEQFF.

The chain is built from TRBV4-2 and TRBJ2-5; 8 bases match TRBD2. The CDR3 is 18 amino acids. J gave up 2 bases and V 1 base, and 12 bases lay outside the gene matches. CDR1 is LGHNA, CDR2 YNFKEQ, per germline. The DNA of the CDR3 is TGTGCCAGCAGCCAAGTATCGGGAGGGGGACGGGATCAAGAGACCCAGTACTTC. Translation: CASSQVSGGGRDQETQYF.

The J gene is TRBJ1-4, the V gene TRBV19, with unresolved D. This CDR3 contains 12 residues. Trimming took 6 bases from V and 5 from J, leaving 7 bases between them. The germline V gene encodes CDR1 LNHDA and CDR2 SQIVND (reference sequence). The CDR3 spells CASRFRNEKLFF. The CDR3 DNA reads TGTGCCAGTAGATTCAGAAATGAAAAACTGTTTTTT.

The chain has TRBV27 and TRBJ2-3; 8 bases map to TRBD1. V was clipped by 3 bases and J by 0 bases; unmatched bases: 5. The CDR3 extends over 16 amino acids. CDR1 MNHEY and CDR2 SMNVEV come from the germline V gene (reference sequence). The CDR3 reads CASSFSDRVSTDTQYF. In DNA, the CDR3 is TGTGCCAGCAGTTTCTCGGACAGGGTTAGCACAGATACGCAGTATTTT.

The rearrangement uses TRBV19 and TRBJ1-6; 9 bases fit TRBD1. The CDR3 totals 14 residues. CDR1 is LNHDA and CDR2 is SQIVND in the germline V gene (reference sequence). J lost 9 bases, V lost 6 bases, and 6 bases had no gene match. CDR3 bases: TGTGCCAGTAGGACCTTGGACAGGGGTTCACCCCTCCACTTT. Protein: CASRTLDRGSPLHF. Complete variable domain (other parts from reference TRBV19 and TRBJ1-6): DGGITQSPKYLFRKEGQNVTLSCEQNLNHDAMYWYRQDPGQGLRLIYYSQIVNDFQKGDIAEGYSVSREKKESFPLTVTSAQKNPTAFYLCASRTLDRGSPLHFGNGTRLTVT.

The chain links TRBV13 to TRBJ2-3, with D uncertain. The germline CDR1 and CDR2 sequences are PRHDT and FYEKMQ (reference sequence). The CDR3 is made up of 15 amino acids. Trimming stripped 0 bases from V and 1 base from J, with 8 bases between. CDR3 coding DNA: TGTGCCAGCAGCTTAGGCGTCTATGGCACAGATACGCAGTATTTT. Amino acids: CASSLGVYGTDTQYF.

CDR3 bases: TGTGCCAGCAGCATTGATTATAGCGGGATACGCACAGATACGCAGTATTTT. Its protein is CASSIDYSGIRTDTQYF. This chain links TRBV7-2 with TRBJ2-3; 8 positions agree with TRBD2. The junction had 11 bases not matched to a gene; V was cut back by 5 bases and J by 1 base. Germline V lookup: CDR1 SGHTA, CDR2 FQGNSA. The CDR3 has 17 residues.

This sequence joins TRBV7-6 and TRBJ2-3, with TRBD1 matching over 7 bases. This CDR3 is 16 amino acids long. Germline V gene data show CDR1 as SGHVS and CDR2 as FNYEAQ. V lost 2 bases, J lost 6 bases, and 11 bases stayed unmatched. The DNA of the CDR3 is TGTGCCAGCAGCTTAAGAAGGGACAGACATAGCGATACGCAGTATTTT. This encodes CASSLRRDRHSDTQYF.

The V gene is TRBV3-1 (or the pseudogene TRBV3-2), the J gene TRBJ1-1; unclear D gene. V lost 1 base, J lost 7 bases, and 16 bases lay in between. The CDR3 runs to 15 residues. The germline V gene encodes CDR1 LGHDT and CDR2 YNNKEL (reference sequence). CDR3 sequence (DNA): TGTGCCAGCAGCCAAGGGCGGATGAGGAGGGATGAAGCTTTCTTT. Translated: CASSQGRMRRDEAFF.

The DNA for the CDR3 is TGTGCCATCAGTAAGAATACAGTCCTACTGGAAGATAAGACTAACTATGGCTACACCTTC. It is translated as CAISKNTVLLEDKTNYGYTF. The chain is built from TRBV10-3 and TRBJ1-2; no firm D call. The germline V gene encodes CDR1 ENHRY and CDR2 SYGVKD. This CDR3 is 20 amino acids long. V was trimmed by 5 bases and J by 0 bases, leaving 28 bases between them.

The chain links TRBV5-1 to TRBJ2-1; 9 nucleotides agree with TRBD2. CDR3 length: 16 residues. J lost 0 bases, V lost 1 base, and 2 bases had no gene match. Germline assignment: CDR1 SGHRS and CDR2 YFSETQ. The CDR3 DNA is TGCGCCAGCAGCTTGACTAGCGGGTCCTCCTACAATGAGCAGTTCTTC. Translation gives CASSLTSGSSYNEQFF. Using reference TRBV5-1 and TRBJ2-1 for the parts outside the CDR3, the full variable domain is KAGVTQTPRYLIKTRGQQVTLSCSPISGHRSVSWYQQTPGQGLQFLFEYFSETQRNKGNFPGRFSGRQFSNSRSEMNVSTLELGDSALYLCASSLTSGSSYNEQFFGPGTRLTVL.

V gene TRBV6-2 or TRBV6-3 combines with J gene TRBJ1-1, with D unresolved. CDR3 size: 13 residues. Trimming cost V 2 bases and J 1 base, with 5 bases left between them. CDR1 is MNHEY and CDR2 is SVGEGT in the germline V gene. The CDR3 nucleotides are TGTGCCAGCAGTTACGGCCCGAACACTGAAGCTTTCTTT. Its translation is CASSYGPNTEAFF.

The chain couples TRBV6-2 or TRBV6-3 to TRBJ2-1; 10 bases map to TRBD2. CDR3 length: 13 amino acids. Trimming took 4 bases from V and 11 from J; bases not matched to a gene: 5. Per the germline V gene, CDR1 is MNHEY and CDR2 is SVGEGT. The CDR3 nucleotides are TGTGCCAGCAGTTCCGGACTAGCGGCTCAGCAGTTCTTC. Encoded protein: CASSSGLAAQQFF.

The gene calls are TRBV4-3 and TRBJ1-1; D unclear. CDR3 length equals 16 residues. Looked up from germline, CDR1 is LGHNA and CDR2 is YSLEER. Deletions cut 0 bases from V and 1 base from J, with 12 bases between. CDR3 nucleotide sequence: TGCGCCAGCAGCCAAGAGGAGGGAAAAGGGAACACTGAAGCTTTCTTT. Encoded protein: CASSQEEGKGNTEAFF.

The chain links TRBV3-1 (or the pseudogene TRBV3-2) to TRBJ1-2, with 7 positions matching TRBD1. The J segment lost 6 bases and the V segment lost 0 bases, leaving 4 bases of the junction unmatched. The CDR3 length is 14 residues. Germline V gene sequence: CDR1 LGHDT, CDR2 YNNKEL (reference sequence). This CDR3 reads CASSQDRGLHGYTF. The CDR3 coding sequence is TGTGCCAGCAGCCAAGACAGGGGGTTGCATGGCTACACCTTC.

The V call is TRBV24-1, the J call TRBJ2-2; D may be TRBD2 (6 bases). The V and J ends lost 5 bases and 7 bases respectively, with 19 bases between them. Germline CDR1 and CDR2: KGHDR and SFDVKD. This CDR3 has 16 residues. CDR3 sequence: CATSGYTGDGIGELFF. The CDR3 region has the DNA TGTGCCACCAGTGGGTATACGGGAGATGGGATCGGGGAGCTGTTTTTT.

This sequence joins TRBV4-2 and TRBJ2-6; D remains ambiguous. Germline V CDR1 and CDR2: LGHNA, YNFKEQ. This CDR3 contains 16 residues. Deletions cut 1 base from V and 0 bases from J, with 7 bases between. CDR3 sequence (DNA): TGTGCCAGCAGCCAAGCTTACAGCTCTGGGGCCAACGTCCTGACTTTC. Its protein is CASSQAYSSGANVLTF.

V usage is TRBV24-1 and J usage is TRBJ2-1, with D perhaps matching TRBD2 (6 bases). The length of the CDR3 is 17 residues. Germline V gene lookup returns CDR1 KGHDR and CDR2 SFDVKD. Deletions cut 3 bases from V and 8 bases from J, with 22 bases between. The CDR3 region is CATSDDHSSSGVDEQFF. The CDR3, as DNA: TGTGCCACCAGTGATGACCACAGCAGCTCGGGGGTCGATGAGCAGTTCTTC.

The chain combines TRBV2 with TRBJ2-7, with a possible D match to TRBD1 (5 bases). Germline lookup yields CDR1 SNHLY and CDR2 FYNNEI. This CDR3 is 14 amino acids long. V dropped 3 bases and J dropped 0 bases, with 9 bases sitting between them. CDR3 DNA sequence: TGTGCCAGCAGTGAGGGGCCGAACTCCTACGAGCAGTACTTC. This gives the protein CASSEGPNSYEQYF. The whole variable domain, remainder taken from reference TRBV2 and TRBJ2-7, is EPEVTQTPSHQVTQMGQEVILRCVPISNHLYFYWYRQILGQKVEFLVSFYNNEISEKSEIFDDQFSVERPDGSNFTLKIRSTKLEDSAMYFCASSEGPNSYEQYFGPGTRLTVT.

The chain has TRBV25-1 and TRBJ2-7; maybe TRBD2 (5 bases). This CDR3 contains 12 residues. Between the trimmed V and J ends, which lost 5 bases and 7 bases, there was a span of 12 bases. The V gene's germline CDR1 is MGHDK and CDR2 SYGVNS. In DNA, the CDR3 is TGTGCCAGCAGTTGGGGAGCCGCGGAGCAGTACTTC. This gives the protein CASSWGAAEQYF.

The chain recombines TRBV30 with TRBJ2-7; 13 bases agree with TRBD2. The CDR3 length is 15 residues. V was clipped by 0 bases and J by 7 bases; unmatched bases: 6. The V gene's germline CDR1 is GTSNPN and CDR2 SVGIG (reference sequence). CDR3 bases: TGTGCCTGGAGTGTAGGACTAGCGGGAGTGGGAGAGCAGTACTTC. Translated: CAWSVGLAGVGEQYF.

The V and J genes are TRBV11-2 and TRBJ2-2; the match to TRBD2 covers 7 bases. The CDR3 contains 17 residues. V dropped 1 base and J dropped 6; count of bases not matched to a gene: 11. Per germline, CDR1 SGHAT and CDR2 FQNNGV. The DNA for the CDR3 is TGTGCCAGCAGCTTAGGGACCCGGACTAGACTCCCCGGGGAGCTGTTTTTT. It codes for CASSLGTRTRLPGELFF.